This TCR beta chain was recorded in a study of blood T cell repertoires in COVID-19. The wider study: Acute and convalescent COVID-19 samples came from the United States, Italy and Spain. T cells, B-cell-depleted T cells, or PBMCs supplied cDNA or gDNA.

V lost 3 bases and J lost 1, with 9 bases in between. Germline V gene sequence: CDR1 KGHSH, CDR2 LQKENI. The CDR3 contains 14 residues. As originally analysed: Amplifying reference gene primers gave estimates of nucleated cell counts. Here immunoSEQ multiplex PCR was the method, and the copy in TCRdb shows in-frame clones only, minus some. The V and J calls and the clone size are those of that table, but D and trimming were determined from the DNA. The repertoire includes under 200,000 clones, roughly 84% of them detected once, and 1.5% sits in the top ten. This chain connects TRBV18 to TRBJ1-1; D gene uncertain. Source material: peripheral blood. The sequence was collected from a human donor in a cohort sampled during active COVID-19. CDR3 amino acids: CASSPARQNTEAFF. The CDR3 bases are TGTGCCAGCTCACCGGCCCGACAGAACACTGAAGCTTTCTTT.